The rows below give T cell receptor beta chains drawn from one sample of a study of cytomegalovirus exposure and HLA in healthy donors. Only in-frame clones appear in the TCRdb table, and some are missing; sequencing was by immunoSEQ multiplex PCR. Counted here are about 120,000 clones, about 80% occurring once; the ten biggest clones make up about 2.6%. Sequencing was performed on PBMCs. These receptors were obtained from a man aged 25 to 40 in good health and CMV-seronegative. The CDR3 runs from the conserved cysteine through the conserved F or W. A D gene is named only where the DNA matches it firmly. Size values are once, few and many counts, or a class for expanded clones, and some rows have none.

>NA|TRBV5-1|TRBJ1-4|NA
CASSIGMFSNPVEELFF
TGCGCCAGCAGCATAGGAATGTTCAGTAATCCTGTAGAGGAACTGTTTTTT
>NA|TRBV4-1|TRBJ2-1|NA
CASSMGLGGNEQFF
TGCGCCAGCAGCATGGGACTCGGGGGCAATGAGCAGTTCTTC
>TRBD2|TRBV15|TRBJ2-3|few
CATRASGNPDTQYF
TGTGCCACCAGGGCTAGCGGGAATCCAGATACGCAGTATTTT
>TRBD2|TRBV5-6|TRBJ2-7|NA
CASSREVGFYEQYF
TGTGCCAGCAGCCGGGAGGTTGGGTTCTACGAGCAGTACTTC
>NA|TRBV7-9|TRBJ2-7|few
CASSLPGQIYEQYF
TGTGCCAGCAGCTTACCCGGACAGATCTACGAGCAGTACTTC
>NA|TRBV5-4|TRBJ2-7|once
CASSLQGTEQYF
TGTGCCAGCAGCCTACAGGGTACCGAGCAGTACTTC
>NA|TRBV6-5|TRBJ2-7|NA
CASSQRTAGYEQYF
TGTGCCAGCAGTCAACGGACGGCGGGCTACGAGCAGTACTTC
>TRBD1|TRBV11-2|TRBJ1-4|NA
CASSEGTGVEKLFF
TGTGCCAGCAGCGAAGGGACAGGGGTTGAAAAACTGTTTTTT
>NA|TRBV5-4|TRBJ2-2|few
CASSLGQAPGELFF
TGTGCCAGCAGCTTGGGTCAGGCCCCCGGGGAGCTGTTTTTT
>NA|TRBV5-1|TRBJ2-2|NA
CASSYDTPGTRYSTGELFF
TGCGCCAGCAGCTACGACACACCCGGGACTCGATATTCCACCGGGGAGCTGTTTTTT
>NA|TRBV30|TRBJ2-2|NA
CAWSLDSITGELFF
TGTGCCTGGAGTCTAGACAGCATAACCGGGGAGCTGTTTTTT
>NA|TRBV6-5|TRBJ2-5|NA
CASSYSQAQETQYF
TGTGCCAGCAGTTACTCGCAGGCACAAGAGACCCAGTACTTC
>TRBD2|TRBV14|TRBJ2-3|few
CARGGTEGGTDTQYF
TGTGCCAGGGGGGGGACGGAGGGTGGCACAGATACGCAGTATTTT
>TRBD2|TRBV4-1|TRBJ2-5|few
CASSQVSGRSETQYF
TGCGCCAGCAGCCAAGTATCCGGGAGGTCTGAGACCCAGTACTTC
>NA|TRBV7-2|TRBJ2-1|NA
CASSTAASNEQFF
TGTGCCAGCAGCACCGCGGCCAGCAATGAGCAGTTCTTC
>TRBD1|TRBV11-3|TRBJ1-5|NA
CASNVSRTGGELYSNQPQHF
TGTGCCAGCAACGTTTCACGGACAGGGGGCGAACTGTATAGCAATCAGCCCCAGCATTTT
>TRBD1|TRBV7-9|TRBJ2-5|few
CASSSRGRETQYF
TGTGCCAGCAGCTCTAGGGGGCGGGAGACCCAGTACTTC
>NA|TRBV2|TRBJ1-2|NA
CASSVRNYGYTF
TGTGCCAGCAGTGTCAGGAACTATGGCTACACCTTC
>TRBD1|TRBV4-1|TRBJ1-2|NA
CASSQKQGAYGYTF
TGCGCCAGCAGCCAAAAACAGGGGGCTTATGGCTACACCTTC
>NA|TRBV27|TRBJ1-5|NA
CASSFGGPGQPQHF
TGTGCCAGCAGTTTCGGGGGACCGGGACAGCCCCAGCATTTT
>TRBD2|TRBV7-2|TRBJ2-5|few
CASSRSGTYQETQYF
TGTGCCAGCAGCCGTAGCGGGACGTACCAAGAGACCCAGTACTTC
>NA|TRBV5-1|TRBJ2-1|NA
CASSPSRDSSYNEQFF
TGCGCCAGCAGCCCGTCCAGGGACTCCTCCTACAATGAGCAGTTCTTC
>NA|TRBV19|TRBJ2-1|NA
CASSIGAGRLYNEQFF
TGTGCCAGTAGTATTGGGGCGGGAAGGCTCTACAATGAGCAGTTCTTC
>NA|TRBV28|TRBJ2-5|NA
CASSLRALGETQYF
TGTGCCAGCAGTTTGCGGGCCCTTGGGGAGACCCAGTACTTC
>NA|TRBV9|TRBJ1-2|NA
CASSGMQTGGYGYTF
TGTGCCAGCAGCGGCATGCAGACGGGGGGGTATGGCTACACCTTC
>NA|TRBV11-3|TRBJ1-1|few
CASSLGPYNTEAFF
TGTGCCAGCAGCTTAGGTCCGTATAACACTGAAGCTTTCTTT
>NA|TRBV4-1|TRBJ2-5|NA
CASSHRARKETQYF
TGCGCCAGCAGCCATCGCGCCCGAAAAGAGACCCAGTACTTC
>TRBD1|TRBV29-1|TRBJ1-3|NA
CSVPGQGAGNTIYF
TGCAGCGTTCCGGGACAGGGGGCTGGAAACACCATATATTTT
>NA|TRBV5-1|TRBJ2-3|NA
CASKEGSTTDTQYF
TGCGCCAGCAAGGAGGGCTCCACCACAGATACGCAGTATTTT
>NA|TRBV19|TRBJ2-1|NA
CASSSQNGNEQFF
TGTGCCAGTAGTTCCCAAAACGGGAATGAGCAGTTCTTC
>NA|TRBV2|TRBJ2-5|once
CASGLSSQQETQYF
TGTGCCAGCGGGCTCTCTAGCCAACAAGAGACCCAGTACTTC
>NA|TRBV19|TRBJ1-1|NA
CASSMATGNTEAFF
TGTGCCAGTAGTATGGCGACAGGGAACACTGAAGCTTTCTTT
>NA|TRBV7-9|TRBJ2-5|NA
CASSPQGKAQETQYF
TGTGCCAGCAGCCCGCAGGGAAAGGCCCAAGAGACCCAGTACTTC
>NA|TRBV15|TRBJ2-1|NA
CATSRAHGRGAGEQFF
TGTGCCACCAGCAGAGCGCATGGCAGGGGTGCTGGGGAGCAGTTCTTC
>NA|TRBV2|TRBJ1-5|NA
CASSYRVHNQPQHF
TGTGCCAGCAGCTACAGGGTTCACAATCAGCCCCAGCATTTT